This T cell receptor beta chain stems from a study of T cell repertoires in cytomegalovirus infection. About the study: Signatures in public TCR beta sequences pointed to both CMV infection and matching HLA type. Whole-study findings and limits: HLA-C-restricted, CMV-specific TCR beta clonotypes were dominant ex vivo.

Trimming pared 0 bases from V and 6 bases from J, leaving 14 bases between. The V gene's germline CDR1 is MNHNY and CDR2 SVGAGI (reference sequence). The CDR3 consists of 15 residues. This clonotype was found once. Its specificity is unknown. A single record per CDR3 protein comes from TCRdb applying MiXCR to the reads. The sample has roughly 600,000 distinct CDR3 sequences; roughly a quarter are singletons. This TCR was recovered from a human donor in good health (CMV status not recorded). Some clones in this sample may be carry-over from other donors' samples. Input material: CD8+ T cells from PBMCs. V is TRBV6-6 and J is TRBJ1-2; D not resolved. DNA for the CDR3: TGTGCCAGCAGTTACTCAGGAACACTCTTCCATGGCTACACCTTC. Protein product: CASSYSGTLFHGYTF.